There are a few counts of the clone carrying this T cell receptor (beta chain). No antigen is known for it. During the collection period, no donor immune events like infections were recorded. The data were taken from a study of identifying expanded T cells in peripheral blood. Study conclusions and caveats: Variance in clone template counts between approximately 2-week samples significantly increased with total template count across all healthy donors. Technical replicates showed around 1.1 changed clones; around two weeks approximately 15; four weeks 19.

The method was immunoSEQ multiplex PCR; TCRdb's version includes in-frame clones alone and lacks a portion of them. The sample includes 100,000 or so clones, around 89% of them seen just once. V dropped 0 bases and J dropped 6; count of bases not matched to a gene: 8. CDR3 length equals 15 residues. Germline V lookup: CDR1 SGHRS, CDR2 YFSETQ. What was sequenced was blood. The clonotype was recovered from a person aged 18 to 75 in good health. V usage is TRBV5-1 and J usage is TRBJ2-7; 8 bases agree with TRBD1. As DNA, the CDR3 is TGCGCCAGCAGCTTGGATCAGGGGGCGCTAGGCGAGCAGTACTTC. Translated: CASSLDQGALGEQYF. Together with reference TRBV5-1 and TRBJ2-7, the CDR3 gives the full variable domain: KAGVTQTPRYLIKTRGQQVTLSCSPISGHRSVSWYQQTPGQGLQFLFEYFSETQRNKGNFPGRFSGRQFSNSRSEMNVSTLELGDSALYLCASSLDQGALGEQYFGPGTRLTVT.